The present entry profiles one T cell receptor beta chain with its context. The sample is drawn from a study of shared clonotypes between healthy human individuals. As defined, naive CD8 cells were CD45RO-negative and positively selected for CCR7, with terminally differentiated effector memory CD45RA+ cells excluded. The donors, healthy adults who were HIV-negative, had experienced no recent acute infections or vaccinations. All participating donors were Caucasian adults from Nashville, Tennessee. The germline V gene has CDR1 MNHEY and CDR2 SVGAGI. This CDR3 has 14 amino acids. The V and J ends lost 6 bases and 8 bases respectively, with 17 bases between them. Each cell subset's genomic DNA was divided evenly among several immunoSEQ plates. Sequencing used immunoSEQ multiplex PCR; TCRdb keeps in-frame clones, though not all of them. The profile shows hundreds of thousands of clones, 85% to 95% of them singletons.

The clonotype comes from a man aged 30 to 45 in good health. The rearrangement joins TRBV6-5 to TRBJ2-1; D is tentatively TRBD1 or TRBD2 (5 bases each). The sample taken for sequencing was naive CD8+ T cells sorted from blood. CDR3 in amino acids: CASSSGTRAYEQFF. DNA of the CDR3: TGTGCCAGCAGCTCCGGGACCCGGGCCTATGAGCAGTTCTTC.